The 3 T cell receptor beta chains below were found in one sample sequenced in a study of blood T cells in healthy people across ages. A second PCR of about 7 to 12 cycles used a sample-barcoded 5' primer and a J-beta primer mix. TCRdb fed the 5' RACE reads into MiXCR, producing one record per CDR3 protein. Of about 1.5 million distinct CDR3 sequences in the sample, roughly two fifths were seen once. The source material was blood. Receptors originate from a woman younger than 30 in good health.

This clonotype was seen more than once but under ten times. The rearrangement joins TRBV20-1 to TRBJ1-1, with 7 bases matching TRBD1. Germline V gene lookup returns CDR1 DFQATT and CDR2 SNEGSKA (reference sequence). The CDR3 has 16 residues. The V gene end was trimmed by 5 bases and the J gene end by 5 bases; junction bases not matched to a gene: 17. The DNA of the CDR3 is TGCAGTGCTTTACCCTACAGGGGAGGGGGCGGGACTGAAGCTTTCTTT. Protein product: CSALPYRGGGGTEAFF.

A few counts support this clonotype. This rearrangement joins TRBV29-1 to TRBJ2-1; possible D gene TRBD2, 6 bases. This CDR3 contains 14 residues. Trimming took 7 bases from V and 0 from J, leaving 13 bases between them. CDR1 SQVTM and CDR2 ANQGSEA come from the germline V gene. In nucleotides, the CDR3 is TGCAGCGCTTTAGCGGACCGCTCCTACAATGAGCAGTTCTTC. This translates into CSALADRSYNEQFF.

The rearrangement uses TRBV20-1 and TRBJ2-1, with 13 bases lining up with TRBD2. Per germline, CDR1 DFQATT and CDR2 SNEGSKA (reference sequence). CDR3 length equals 13 residues. CDR3 region: CGSTSGGPSEQFF. In nucleotides, the CDR3 is TGCGGTTCGACTAGCGGGGGGCCTTCCGAGCAGTTCTTC.